Listed below are T cell receptor beta chains from one sample, sequenced in a study of T cells after posttransplantation cyclophosphamide. Produced via immunoSEQ multiplex PCR; TCRdb's table is partial and in-frame only. The sample shows approximately 52,000 clones, roughly 86% of them seen only once. Sequencing was performed on PBMCs. Receptors were obtained from a man aged 25-45 years with a blood cancer, CMV-positive, and with a related stem cell donor. Both conserved end residues are part of each CDR3. The order of the fields is D gene, V gene, J gene, clone size, CDR3 DNA, CDR3 protein. A D gene is named only where the DNA matches it firmly. Only some rows state a clone size, as once, few, many or a class for expanded clones.

D gene: NA
V gene: TRBV5-4
J gene: TRBJ2-7
clone size: NA
CDR3 DNA: TGTGCCAGCAGCTTGGGACACCTGAATTCCTACGAGCAGTACTTC
CDR3 protein: CASSLGHLNSYEQYF

D gene: TRBD2
V gene: TRBV27
J gene: TRBJ2-7
clone size: NA
CDR3 DNA: TGTGCCAGCAAAAGGGCGGGTAGCGGGACTAGCCGCAGGCTATCAGACTACGAGCAGTACTTC
CDR3 protein: CASKRAGSGTSRRLSDYEQYF

D gene: NA
V gene: TRBV9
J gene: TRBJ1-2
clone size: NA
CDR3 DNA: TGTGCCAGCAGCGTAGCTGGGGGGGATGGCTACACCTTC
CDR3 protein: CASSVAGGDGYTF

D gene: TRBD1
V gene: TRBV6-6
J gene: TRBJ1-1
clone size: few
CDR3 DNA: TGTGCCAGCAGTTACGGGACAGGGAAGATGAACACTGAAGCTTTCTTT
CDR3 protein: CASSYGTGKMNTEAFF

D gene: NA
V gene: TRBV18
J gene: TRBJ1-5
clone size: NA
CDR3 DNA: TGTGCCAGCTCACCAAGCCAATCAGGGTTGGGTCAGCCCCAGCATTTT
CDR3 protein: CASSPSQSGLGQPQHF

D gene: NA
V gene: TRBV28
J gene: TRBJ1-5
clone size: NA
CDR3 DNA: TGTGCCAGCAGTTTAACGGACAGACTCAGCAATCAGCCCCAGCATTTT
CDR3 protein: CASSLTDRLSNQPQHF

D gene: TRBD1
V gene: TRBV11-3
J gene: TRBJ2-7
clone size: NA
CDR3 DNA: TGTGCCAGCTCTAAGACAGGGAACTCCTACGAGCAGTACTTC
CDR3 protein: CASSKTGNSYEQYF

D gene: NA
V gene: TRBV27
J gene: TRBJ2-3
clone size: NA
CDR3 DNA: TGTGCCAGCAGTCCACACTCCCTCAGGAGGGCCCCTGAGACAGATACGCAGTATTTT
CDR3 protein: CASSPHSLRRAPETDTQYF

D gene: NA
V gene: TRBV11-2
J gene: TRBJ2-5
clone size: NA
CDR3 DNA: TGTGCCAGCAGCGCCCCTCCCCTACAAGAGACCCAGTACTTC
CDR3 protein: CASSAPPLQETQYF

D gene: NA
V gene: TRBV7-3
J gene: TRBJ2-5
clone size: NA
CDR3 DNA: TGTGCCAGCAGCCAGGGGGGCGATACCCAGTACTTC
CDR3 protein: CASSQGGDTQYF

D gene: NA
V gene: TRBV6-1
J gene: TRBJ2-7
clone size: few
CDR3 DNA: TGTGCCAGCAGTGAAGCGCTTTCGGGGTGGTACGAGCAGTACTTC
CDR3 protein: CASSEALSGWYEQYF

D gene: NA
V gene: TRBV28
J gene: TRBJ2-7
clone size: NA
CDR3 DNA: TGTGCCAGCAGTTTTGGGCCGCTCGGGTACTTC
CDR3 protein: CASSFGPLGYF

D gene: NA
V gene: TRBV4-2
J gene: TRBJ1-1
clone size: NA
CDR3 DNA: TGTGCCAGCAGCCTTGGACAGCAGAACACTGAAGCTTTCTTT
CDR3 protein: CASSLGQQNTEAFF

D gene: NA
V gene: TRBV11-3
J gene: TRBJ2-5
clone size: NA
CDR3 DNA: TGTGCCAGCAGCTTAGCCGACCAAGAGACCCAGTACTTC
CDR3 protein: CASSLADQETQYF

D gene: TRBD1
V gene: TRBV5-4
J gene: TRBJ2-7
clone size: NA
CDR3 DNA: TGTGCCAGCAGCCAGGGGACAGGGCCTCTCTCCTACGAGCAGTACTTC
CDR3 protein: CASSQGTGPLSYEQYF

D gene: TRBD1
V gene: TRBV19
J gene: TRBJ1-1
clone size: NA
CDR3 DNA: TGTGCCAGTAGTTTCTCAGGGGGCGCTTTCTTT
CDR3 protein: CASSFSGGAFF

D gene: NA
V gene: TRBV30
J gene: TRBJ2-7
clone size: NA
CDR3 DNA: TGTGCCTGGAGTGTCCGGGACTACGAGCAGTACTTC
CDR3 protein: CAWSVRDYEQYF

D gene: TRBD1
V gene: TRBV18
J gene: TRBJ2-6
clone size: NA
CDR3 DNA: TGTGCCAGCTCACTACGGACAGGCTCTGGGGCCAACGTCCTGACTTTC
CDR3 protein: CASSLRTGSGANVLTF

D gene: NA
V gene: TRBV7-3
J gene: TRBJ2-1
clone size: once
CDR3 DNA: TGTGCCAGCAGCTTACAGGACTCCTACGCGGAGCAGTTCTTC
CDR3 protein: CASSLQDSYAEQFF

D gene: NA
V gene: TRBV16
J gene: TRBJ2-7
clone size: NA
CDR3 DNA: TGTGCCAGCAGCCCTCATGCAGGCCAGGGGTCCTACGAGCAGTACTTC
CDR3 protein: CASSPHAGQGSYEQYF

D gene: NA
V gene: TRBV29-1
J gene: TRBJ2-5
clone size: once
CDR3 DNA: TGCAGCGTTGAAGGGGGGACGGGAGTGGGGGAGACCCAGTACTTC
CDR3 protein: CSVEGGTGVGETQYF

D gene: TRBD2
V gene: TRBV28
J gene: TRBJ2-5
clone size: NA
CDR3 DNA: TGTGCCAGCAGCCTACTAGCGCTCCAAGAGACCCAGTACTTC
CDR3 protein: CASSLLALQETQYF

D gene: NA
V gene: TRBV2
J gene: TRBJ2-3
clone size: NA
CDR3 DNA: TGTGCCAGCAGGGCAGATTACACAGATACGCAGTATTTT
CDR3 protein: CASRADYTDTQYF

D gene: TRBD1
V gene: TRBV7-9
J gene: TRBJ1-1
clone size: NA
CDR3 DNA: TGTGCCAGCAGCCCGCGGACAGGGTCCCCCCCTGAAGCTTTCTTT
CDR3 protein: CASSPRTGSPPEAFF

D gene: TRBD1
V gene: TRBV7-2
J gene: TRBJ1-5
clone size: NA
CDR3 DNA: TGTGCCAGCAGCTTAGCAGGTTTAGGGACAGGGAAGCAGCCCCAGCATTTT
CDR3 protein: CASSLAGLGTGKQPQHF

D gene: TRBD1
V gene: TRBV11-3
J gene: TRBJ2-7
clone size: NA
CDR3 DNA: TGTGCCAGCAGCCGGACAGGGCTCTCCTACGAGCAGTACTTC
CDR3 protein: CASSRTGLSYEQYF

D gene: NA
V gene: TRBV19
J gene: TRBJ1-5
clone size: NA
CDR3 DNA: TGTGCCAGTAGTATACAGTCCTCAGGGTCGGATCAGCCCCAGCATTTT
CDR3 protein: CASSIQSSGSDQPQHF

D gene: NA
V gene: TRBV19
J gene: TRBJ2-1
clone size: NA
CDR3 DNA: TGTGCCAGTAGTATAGTATCGGGATGGGACAATGAGCAGTTCTTC
CDR3 protein: CASSIVSGWDNEQFF

D gene: TRBD1
V gene: TRBV5-1
J gene: TRBJ2-5
clone size: NA
CDR3 DNA: TGCGCCAGCAGCTTCGGGACAGGGAAAGAGACCCAGTACTTC
CDR3 protein: CASSFGTGKETQYF

D gene: TRBD2
V gene: TRBV11-2
J gene: TRBJ2-1
clone size: NA
CDR3 DNA: TGTGCCAGCAGCTGGACTAGCGGAGGCTACAATGAGCAGTTCTTC
CDR3 protein: CASSWTSGGYNEQFF

D gene: NA
V gene: TRBV6-6
J gene: TRBJ2-5
clone size: NA
CDR3 DNA: TGTGCCAGCAGTTACTTGGGGGCGAGAGAGACCCAGTACTTC
CDR3 protein: CASSYLGARETQYF

D gene: NA
V gene: TRBV4-1
J gene: TRBJ1-5
clone size: NA
CDR3 DNA: TGCGCCAGCAGCCTTGGACTGGGCAATCAGCCCCAGCATTTT
CDR3 protein: CASSLGLGNQPQHF

D gene: TRBD1
V gene: TRBV5-1
J gene: TRBJ1-1
clone size: NA
CDR3 DNA: TGCGCCAGCAGCTTGCTTCAGGGGGACACTGAAGCTTTCTTT
CDR3 protein: CASSLLQGDTEAFF

D gene: NA
V gene: TRBV7-3
J gene: TRBJ2-4
clone size: NA
CDR3 DNA: TGTGCCAGCAGCCGAGGCCCGGCGGGAGCCAAAAACATTCAGTACTTC
CDR3 protein: CASSRGPAGAKNIQYF

D gene: TRBD1
V gene: TRBV11-3
J gene: TRBJ2-1
clone size: NA
CDR3 DNA: TGTGCCAGCAGCTACGGACAGGGGCAAGGTGAGCAGTTCTTC
CDR3 protein: CASSYGQGQGEQFF

D gene: NA
V gene: TRBV5-5
J gene: TRBJ2-5
clone size: NA
CDR3 DNA: TGTGCCAGCACCTCAGGGGGGCGAGAGACCCAGTACTTC
CDR3 protein: CASTSGGRETQYF

D gene: TRBD1
V gene: TRBV6-5
J gene: TRBJ2-7
clone size: few
CDR3 DNA: TGTGCCAGCAGTTACTGGGCCAGGGGACAGGCCGAGCAGTACTTC
CDR3 protein: CASSYWARGQAEQYF

D gene: NA
V gene: TRBV18
J gene: TRBJ1-4
clone size: NA
CDR3 DNA: TGTGCCAGCTCCCCGACAGCCTCTAATGAAAAACTGTTTTTT
CDR3 protein: CASSPTASNEKLFF

D gene: TRBD1
V gene: TRBV7-9
J gene: TRBJ2-7
clone size: NA
CDR3 DNA: TGTGCCAGCAGCGGATGGGGGGGGACAGGGGCCTACGAGCAGTACTTC
CDR3 protein: CASSGWGGTGAYEQYF

D gene: TRBD1
V gene: TRBV2
J gene: TRBJ2-7
clone size: NA
CDR3 DNA: TGTGCCAGCAGTTTAGGGGCACAGGGGGCATCCTACGAGCAGTACTTC
CDR3 protein: CASSLGAQGASYEQYF

D gene: NA
V gene: TRBV11-3
J gene: TRBJ1-2
clone size: NA
CDR3 DNA: TGTGCCAGCAGCCGTGCCGGGACAAGTGCTAACTATGGCTACACCTTC
CDR3 protein: CASSRAGTSANYGYTF

D gene: NA
V gene: TRBV2
J gene: TRBJ1-2
clone size: NA
CDR3 DNA: TGTGCCAGCAGTGATTTGTTCGTAGGGGCCGACACATATGGCTACACCTTC
CDR3 protein: CASSDLFVGADTYGYTF